The source of this T cell receptor (beta chain) is a study of beta chain features in type 1 diabetes. Study results and limitations: For Type 1 diabetes patients, all four CD4+ subsets carried TCRB CDR3s that were moderately but significantly shorter. Whether TCRB rearrangement is influenced by HLA type went unresolved here.

Germline V gives CDR1 ENHRY, CDR2 SYGVKD. This CDR3 region has 13 residues. Trimming removed 6 bases from V and 1 base from J; junction bases left unmatched: 1. The collection from each donor was one heparinised blood draw averaging roughly 0.12 L. Sorting that relied on CD45RO/CCR7/CD25/CD127/CD95/CD27 yielded CD4+ naive, central memory, regulatory and stem cell-like memory cells. Expressed TCRB transcripts were sequenced because the isolated RNA had all been reverse transcribed beforehand. Produced via immunoSEQ multiplex PCR; TCRdb's table is partial and in-frame only. The sample lists some 700,000 clones; roughly an eighth were seen once. In this sample, this clone turned up a few times. The antigen remains undetermined. The same CDR3 can be traced to other DNA sequences in this sample.

This receptor was obtained from a man between 18 and 29 years old with type 1 diabetes. The sequenced material came from naive CD4+ T cells from blood. The chain couples TRBV10-3 to TRBJ1-1; TRBD1 matches 8 bases. Here the CDR3 DNA reads TGTGCCATCAGAGGACAGGGGAACACTGAAGCTTTCTTT. Its translation is CAIRGQGNTEAFF.